This T cell receptor (beta chain) was sequenced in a study of blood T cell repertoires in COVID-19. Study-wide background: Spain, Italy and the United States supplied samples that represented acute and convalescent COVID-19. The analysed material was cDNA or gDNA that came from T cells, B-cell-depleted T cells, or PBMCs.

Germline V CDR1 and CDR2: SEHNR, FQNEAQ (reference sequence). The CDR3 has 15 residues. V lost 5 bases, J lost 5 bases, and 7 bases stayed unmatched. As processed by the authors: How many nucleated cells were present was estimated from reference gene primer amplification. Generated by immunoSEQ multiplex PCR, the TCRdb table keeps only in-frame clones and is missing some. The DNA was the basis for D and trimming; V, J and clone size are from that table. The sample carries around 100,000 clones, about 90% recorded once. The J gene is TRBJ2-1, the V gene TRBV7-9, with 9 bases matching TRBD2. The sample consisted of peripheral blood. This TCR came from a man aged 50 to 60 in a cohort sampled during active COVID-19. The CDR3 coding sequence is TGTGCCAGCAGCCTCATAGCGGGGGCTAACAATGAGCAGTTCTTC. Translating it yields CASSLIAGANNEQFF.